The 13 T cell receptor beta chains reported below all come from one sample, sequenced in a study of T cells after yellow fever vaccination. Via MiXCR, TCRdb re-called the 5' RACE reads, giving one row per CDR3 protein. The sample includes tens of thousands of distinct CDR3 sequences, 7.3% of them seen just once. Sample: CD8+ T cells sorted from PBMCs, taken less than 11 days after the first yellow fever vaccination. The source of these receptors is a man aged 18 to 29 who received the YFV17D yellow fever vaccine.

The chain combines TRBV29-1 with TRBJ2-7; TRBD2 aligns across 7 bases. Germline V gene data show CDR1 as SQVTM and CDR2 as ANQGSEA. The CDR3 is made up of 13 amino acids. J lost 2 bases, V lost 5 bases, and 6 bases had no gene match. CDR3 region: CSVRLGGTYEQYF. The CDR3 DNA is TGCAGCGTTCGGCTCGGGGGGACCTACGAGCAGTACTTC.

This clonotype was seen a few times. The rearrangement joins TRBV12-3 or TRBV12-4 to TRBJ1-5; possibly TRBD1 for D (5 bases). The CDR3 is 15 amino acids. V gave up 5 bases and J gave up 1 base, with 12 bases separating them. The CDR3 is CASSQGLGSNQPQHF. The CDR3 DNA sequence: TGTGCCAGCAGTCAGGGCCTAGGGAGCAATCAGCCCCAGCATTTT.

This clonotype was observed at least ten times. This rearrangement joins TRBV13 to TRBJ1-4; TRBD1 aligns across 9 bases. The V and J ends lost 1 base and 8 bases, in that order; junction bases with no gene match: 8. CDR1 and CDR2 from the germline V gene are PRHDT and FYEKMQ (reference sequence). The CDR3 contains 16 residues. CDR3 region: CASSLAPGQGEEKLFF. As DNA, the CDR3 is TGTGCCAGCAGCTTAGCTCCGGGACAGGGAGAGGAAAAACTGTTTTTT.

This clonotype was detected only a few times. The chain combines TRBV2 with TRBJ2-3, with D possibly called TRBD1 or TRBD2 (5 bases each). The length of the CDR3 is 13 residues. The V end was cut by 10 bases, the J end by 2 bases, with 13 bases between. The germline V gene has CDR1 SNHLY and CDR2 FYNNEI. CDR3 sequence: CANSPGHTDTQYF. DNA for the CDR3: TGTGCCAATTCCCCGGGGCACACAGATACGCAGTATTTT.

This rearrangement joins TRBV7-2 to TRBJ2-3; D might be TRBD1 or TRBD2, each matching 5 bases. The V gene lost 5 bases and the J gene lost 2 bases, with 20 bases spanning the gap. This CDR3 has 17 residues. Germline-derived CDR1 and CDR2 are SGHTA and FQGNSA. The CDR3 reads CASSPTYPGTITDTQYF. The CDR3 DNA reads TGTGCCAGCAGCCCCACGTACCCCGGGACCATCACAGATACGCAGTATTTT.

In this sample, this clonotype turned up many times. Mismatch with germline at one junction end may stem from a read error. The chain links TRBV29-1 to TRBJ2-3; D perhaps matches TRBD2 (6 bases). Germline lookup yields CDR1 SQVTM and CDR2 ANQGSEA. The CDR3 has 9 residues. The CDR3 here is CSVGDLLHF. Here the CDR3 DNA reads TGCAGCGTTGGGGACTTATTGCATTTT.

This chain links TRBV7-9 with TRBJ2-1; 7 bases line up with TRBD2. J lost 0 bases, V lost 5 bases, and 4 bases had no gene match. The CDR3 loop spans 15 amino acids. CDR1 and CDR2 (germline): SEHNR, FQNEAQ (reference sequence). CDR3 amino acids: CASSPSGSSYNEQFF. The CDR3 DNA reads TGTGCCAGCAGCCCTAGCGGATCCTCCTACAATGAGCAGTTCTTC.

There are a few counts of this clonotype. This chain joins TRBV6-5 and TRBJ2-1, with TRBD2 matching 14 bases. The CDR3 has 17 residues. CDR1 is MNHEY, CDR2 SVGAGI, per germline. The V gene end was trimmed by 0 bases and the J gene end by 4 bases; junction bases not matched to a gene: 2. CDR3 residues: CASSYSGTSGGYNEQFF. As DNA, the CDR3 is TGTGCCAGCAGTTACTCCGGGACTAGCGGGGGATACAATGAGCAGTTCTTC.

The chain employs TRBV29-1 and TRBJ2-2, with D possibly TRBD1 on 6 matching bases. The CDR3 totals 12 residues. Germline V lookup: CDR1 SQVTM, CDR2 ANQGSEA. The V end was cut by 5 bases, the J end by 4 bases, with 8 bases between. The CDR3 bases are TGCAGCGTTCTGGGGGCCACCGGGGAGCTGTTTTTT. Its protein product is CSVLGATGELFF.

The chain couples TRBV7-3 to TRBJ2-1, with 8 bases that match TRBD1. J lost 0 bases, V lost 4 bases, and 2 bases had no gene match. From germline, CDR1 is SGHTA and CDR2 FQGTGA. The CDR3 spans 15 residues. DNA of the CDR3: TGTGCCAGCAGCTCCCAGGGGGCCTCCTACAATGAGCAGTTCTTC. Encoded protein: CASSSQGASYNEQFF.

The sample holds many counts of this clonotype. V gene TRBV5-8 combines with J gene TRBJ1-1; 7 bases match TRBD1. The CDR3 has 14 residues. Germline assignment: CDR1 SGHTS and CDR2 YDEGEE. The J segment lost 3 bases and the V segment lost 3 bases, leaving 5 bases of the junction unmatched. The CDR3 nucleotides read TGTGCCAGCAGCTCAGGGGGTGGGGACACTGAAGCTTTCTTT. This sequence encodes CASSSGGGDTEAFF.

The chain links TRBV19 to TRBJ2-3, with TRBD2 matching 8 bases. The germline V gene has CDR1 LNHDA and CDR2 SQIVND (reference sequence). After removal of 1 base from V and 5 bases from J, the junction contained 2 bases not matched to a gene. The CDR3 is 14 amino acids. CDR3 sequence: CASSIASGGDTQYF. DNA for the CDR3: TGTGCCAGTAGTATAGCCAGCGGGGGAGATACGCAGTATTTT. Using reference TRBV19 and TRBJ2-3 for the parts outside the CDR3, the full variable domain is DGGITQSPKYLFRKEGQNVTLSCEQNLNHDAMYWYRQDPGQGLRLIYYSQIVNDFQKGDIAEGYSVSREKKESFPLTVTSAQKNPTAFYLCASSIASGGDTQYFGPGTRLTVL.

The V call is TRBV29-1, the J call TRBJ2-1; perhaps TRBD1 as D (5 bases). The CDR3 spans 11 residues. CDR1 and CDR2 (germline): SQVTM, ANQGSEA. The CDR3 nucleotides read TGCACAGGGATTATGTACAATGAGCAGTTCTTC. It codes for CTGIMYNEQFF.